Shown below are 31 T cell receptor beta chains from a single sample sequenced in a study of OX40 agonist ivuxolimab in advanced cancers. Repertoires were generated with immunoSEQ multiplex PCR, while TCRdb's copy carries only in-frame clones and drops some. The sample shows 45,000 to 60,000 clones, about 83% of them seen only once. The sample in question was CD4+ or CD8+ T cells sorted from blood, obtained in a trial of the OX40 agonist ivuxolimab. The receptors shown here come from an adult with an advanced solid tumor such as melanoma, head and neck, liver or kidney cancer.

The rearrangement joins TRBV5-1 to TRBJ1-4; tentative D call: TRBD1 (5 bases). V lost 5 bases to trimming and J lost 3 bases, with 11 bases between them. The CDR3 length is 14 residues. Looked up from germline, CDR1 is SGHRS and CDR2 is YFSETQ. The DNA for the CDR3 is TGCGCCAGCAGTTGGGGCGAGCCTAATGAAAAACTGTTTTTT. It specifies CASSWGEPNEKLFF.

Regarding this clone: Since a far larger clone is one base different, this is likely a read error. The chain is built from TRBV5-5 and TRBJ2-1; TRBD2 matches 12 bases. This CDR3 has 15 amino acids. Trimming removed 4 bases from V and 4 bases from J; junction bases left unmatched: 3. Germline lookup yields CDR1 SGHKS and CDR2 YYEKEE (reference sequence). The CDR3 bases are TGTGCCAGCAGCCAGGGACTAGCGGGTTACAATGAGCAGTTCTTC. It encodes CASSQGLAGYNEQFF.

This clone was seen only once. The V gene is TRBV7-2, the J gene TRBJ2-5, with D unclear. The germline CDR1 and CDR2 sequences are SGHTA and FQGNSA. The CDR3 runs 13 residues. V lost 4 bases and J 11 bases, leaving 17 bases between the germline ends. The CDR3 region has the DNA TGTGCCAGCAGCTCCCACTCGACTCTTGGGCAGTACTTC. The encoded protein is CASSSHSTLGQYF. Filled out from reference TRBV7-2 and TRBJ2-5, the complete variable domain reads GAGVSQSPSNKVTEKGKDVELRCDPISGHTALYWYRQSLGQGLEFLIYFQGNSAPDKSGLPSDRFSAERTGGSVSTLTIQRTQQEDSAVYLCASSSHSTLGQYFGPGTRLLVL.

CDR3 nucleotide sequence: TGTGCCAGCAGTACCCGGCAGGGTGGATACGGCTACACCTTC. As protein: CASSTRQGGYGYTF. The chain couples TRBV27 to TRBJ1-2; tentatively, D is TRBD1 (5 bases). There are 14 residues in the CDR3. V lost 5 bases to trimming and J lost 8 bases, with 18 bases between them. Per the germline V gene, CDR1 is MNHEY and CDR2 is SMNVEV (reference sequence).

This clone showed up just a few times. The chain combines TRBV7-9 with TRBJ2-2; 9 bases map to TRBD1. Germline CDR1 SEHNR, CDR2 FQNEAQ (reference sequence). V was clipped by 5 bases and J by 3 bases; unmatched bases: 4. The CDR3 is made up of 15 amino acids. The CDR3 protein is CASSGTGGYTGELFF. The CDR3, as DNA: TGTGCCAGCAGCGGAACAGGGGGCTACACCGGGGAGCTGTTTTTT.

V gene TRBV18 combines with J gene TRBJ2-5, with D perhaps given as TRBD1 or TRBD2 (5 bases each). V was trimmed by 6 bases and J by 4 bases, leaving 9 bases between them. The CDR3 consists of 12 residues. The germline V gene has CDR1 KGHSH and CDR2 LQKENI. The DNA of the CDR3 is TGTGCCAGCTCCCGGGACGGAGAGACCCAGTACTTC. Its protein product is CASSRDGETQYF.

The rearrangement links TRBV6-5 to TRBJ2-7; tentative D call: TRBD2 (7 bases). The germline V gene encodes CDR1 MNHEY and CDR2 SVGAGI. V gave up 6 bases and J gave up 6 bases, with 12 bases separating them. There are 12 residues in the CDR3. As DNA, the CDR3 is TGTGCCAGCAGGGGGGGGGCAGCCGAGCAGTACTTC. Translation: CASRGGAAEQYF.

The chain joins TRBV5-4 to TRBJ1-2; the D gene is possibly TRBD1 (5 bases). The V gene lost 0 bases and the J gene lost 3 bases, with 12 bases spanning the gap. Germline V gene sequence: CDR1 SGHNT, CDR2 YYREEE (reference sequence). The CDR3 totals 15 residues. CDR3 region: CASSLGGARDYGYTF. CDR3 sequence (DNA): TGTGCCAGCAGCTTGGGCGGGGCGAGGGACTATGGCTACACCTTC.

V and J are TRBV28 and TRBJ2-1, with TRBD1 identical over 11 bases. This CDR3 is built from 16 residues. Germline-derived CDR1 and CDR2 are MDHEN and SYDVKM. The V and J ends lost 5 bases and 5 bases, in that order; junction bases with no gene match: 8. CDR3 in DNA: TGTGCCAGCAGTACGCGGACAGGGGGCTTCAACAATGAGCAGTTCTTC. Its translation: CASSTRTGGFNNEQFF.

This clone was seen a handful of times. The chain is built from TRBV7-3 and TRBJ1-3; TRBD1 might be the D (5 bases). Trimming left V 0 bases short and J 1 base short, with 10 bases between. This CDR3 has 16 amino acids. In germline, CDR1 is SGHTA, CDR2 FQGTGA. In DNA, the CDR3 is TGTGCCAGCAGCTTAACCGGGGGAGCTTCTGGAAACACCATATATTTT. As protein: CASSLTGGASGNTIYF.

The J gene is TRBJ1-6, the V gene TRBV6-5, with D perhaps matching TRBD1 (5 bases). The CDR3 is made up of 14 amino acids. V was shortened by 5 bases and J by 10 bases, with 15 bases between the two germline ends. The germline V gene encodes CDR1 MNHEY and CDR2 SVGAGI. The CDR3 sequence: CASSVVRESSPLHF. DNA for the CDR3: TGTGCCAGCAGTGTGGTCAGGGAAAGCTCACCCCTCCACTTT.

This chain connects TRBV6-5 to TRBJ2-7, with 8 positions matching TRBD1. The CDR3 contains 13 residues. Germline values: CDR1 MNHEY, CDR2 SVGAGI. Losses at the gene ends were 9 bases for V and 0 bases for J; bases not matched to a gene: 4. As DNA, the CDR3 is TGTGCCAGTGTTGACAGGGGCTCCTACGAGCAGTACTTC. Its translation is CASVDRGSYEQYF.

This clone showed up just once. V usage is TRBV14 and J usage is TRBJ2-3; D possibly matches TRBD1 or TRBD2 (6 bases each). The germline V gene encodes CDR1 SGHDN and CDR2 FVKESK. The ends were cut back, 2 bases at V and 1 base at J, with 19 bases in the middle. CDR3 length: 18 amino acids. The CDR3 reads CASSQRVWGARGTDTQYF. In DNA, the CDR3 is TGTGCCAGCAGCCAACGTGTATGGGGGGCCCGGGGCACAGATACGCAGTATTTT.

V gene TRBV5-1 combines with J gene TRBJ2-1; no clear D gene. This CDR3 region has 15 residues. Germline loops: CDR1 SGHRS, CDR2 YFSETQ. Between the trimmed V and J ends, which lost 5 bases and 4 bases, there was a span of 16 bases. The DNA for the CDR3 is TGCGCCAGCAGACCGGCAGGACCTTTGTACAATGAGCAGTTCTTC. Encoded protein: CASRPAGPLYNEQFF.

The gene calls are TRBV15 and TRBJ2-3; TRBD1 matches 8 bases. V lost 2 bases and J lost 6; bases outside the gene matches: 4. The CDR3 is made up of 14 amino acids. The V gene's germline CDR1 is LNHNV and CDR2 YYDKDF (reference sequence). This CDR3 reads CATSRRQGWDTQYF. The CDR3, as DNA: TGTGCCACCAGCAGAAGACAGGGGTGGGATACGCAGTATTTT.

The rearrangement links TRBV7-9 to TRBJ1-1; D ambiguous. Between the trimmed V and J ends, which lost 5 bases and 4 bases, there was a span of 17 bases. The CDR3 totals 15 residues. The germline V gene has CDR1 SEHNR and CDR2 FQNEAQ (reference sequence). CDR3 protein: CASSQEAVHITEAFF. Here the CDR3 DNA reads TGTGCCAGCAGCCAAGAAGCAGTGCACATCACTGAAGCTTTCTTT.

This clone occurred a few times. The CDR3 here is CASNLGTGAYGYTF. Here the CDR3 DNA reads TGCGCCAGCAATTTAGGGACAGGGGCGTATGGCTACACCTTC. V is TRBV5-1 and J is TRBJ1-2, with 10 bases that match TRBD1. V lost 6 bases and J lost 5; bases outside the gene matches: 7. Germline loops: CDR1 SGHRS, CDR2 YFSETQ. There are 14 residues in the CDR3.

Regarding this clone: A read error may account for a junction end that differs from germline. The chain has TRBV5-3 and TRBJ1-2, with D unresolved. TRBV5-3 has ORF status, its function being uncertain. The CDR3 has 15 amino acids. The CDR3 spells CASSLTDFYNYGYTF. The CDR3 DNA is TGTGCCAGCAGCTTGACGGATTTCTACAACTATGGCTACACCTTC.

CDR3 nucleotide sequence: TGTGCCAGCAGTGAAACTAGGCGGCTCGGGGAGCTGTTTTTT. This sequence encodes CASSETRRLGELFF. The chain links TRBV2 to TRBJ2-2; possibly TRBD2 for D (5 bases). CDR3 size: 14 residues. The ends were cut back, 2 bases at V and 7 bases at J, with 11 bases in the middle. Germline CDR1 SNHLY, CDR2 FYNNEI.

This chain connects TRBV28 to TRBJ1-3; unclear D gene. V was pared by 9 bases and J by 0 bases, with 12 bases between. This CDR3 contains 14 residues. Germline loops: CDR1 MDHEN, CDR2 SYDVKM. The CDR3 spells CASYTGSSGNTIYF. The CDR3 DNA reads TGTGCCAGTTACACCGGGTCCTCTGGAAACACCATATATTTT.

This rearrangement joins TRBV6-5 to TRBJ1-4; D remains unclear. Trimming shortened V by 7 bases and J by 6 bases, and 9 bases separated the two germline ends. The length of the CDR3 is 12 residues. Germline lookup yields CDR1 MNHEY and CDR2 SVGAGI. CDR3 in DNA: TGTGCCAGCAAAGGGTTATATGAAAAACTGTTTTTT. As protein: CASKGLYEKLFF.

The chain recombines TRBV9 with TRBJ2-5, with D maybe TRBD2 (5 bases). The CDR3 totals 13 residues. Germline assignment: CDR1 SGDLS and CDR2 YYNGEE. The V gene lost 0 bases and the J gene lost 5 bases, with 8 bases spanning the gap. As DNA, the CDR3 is TGTGCCAGCAGCGTAGGTAGCGCGGAGACCCAGTACTTC. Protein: CASSVGSAETQYF.

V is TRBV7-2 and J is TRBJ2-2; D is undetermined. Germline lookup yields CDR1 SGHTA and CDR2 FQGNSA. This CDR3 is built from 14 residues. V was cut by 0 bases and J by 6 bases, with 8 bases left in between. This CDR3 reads CASSLAQVPGELFF. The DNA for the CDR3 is TGTGCCAGCAGCTTAGCTCAGGTCCCCGGGGAGCTGTTTTTT.

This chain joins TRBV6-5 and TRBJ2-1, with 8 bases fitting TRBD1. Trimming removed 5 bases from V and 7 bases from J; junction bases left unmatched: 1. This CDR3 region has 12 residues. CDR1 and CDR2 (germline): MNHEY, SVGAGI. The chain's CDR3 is CASSGQGNEQFF. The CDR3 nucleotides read TGTGCCAGCAGTGGACAGGGTAATGAGCAGTTCTTC.

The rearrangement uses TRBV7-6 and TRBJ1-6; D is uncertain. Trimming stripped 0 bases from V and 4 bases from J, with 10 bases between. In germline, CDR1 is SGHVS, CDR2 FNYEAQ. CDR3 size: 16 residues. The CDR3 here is CASSLARVGYNSPLHF. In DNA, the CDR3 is TGTGCCAGCAGCTTAGCTAGGGTGGGATATAATTCACCCCTCCACTTT.

CDR3 residues: CAISGSRDLGGVTQYF. The CDR3 nucleotides are TGTGCCATCAGTGGAAGCCGGGACCTTGGAGGGGTGACGCAGTACTTC. The chain has TRBV10-3 and TRBJ2-7; possible D gene TRBD2, 6 bases. From germline, CDR1 is ENHRY and CDR2 SYGVKD. The CDR3 covers 16 residues. V shed 4 bases and J shed 9 bases, with 25 bases lying between them.

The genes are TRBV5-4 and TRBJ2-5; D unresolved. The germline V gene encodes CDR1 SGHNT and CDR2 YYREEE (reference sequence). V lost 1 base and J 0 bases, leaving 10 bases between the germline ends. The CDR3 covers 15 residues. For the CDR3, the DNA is TGTGCCAGCAGCTTGTGGGGAATTCACCAAGAGACCCAGTACTTC. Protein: CASSLWGIHQETQYF.

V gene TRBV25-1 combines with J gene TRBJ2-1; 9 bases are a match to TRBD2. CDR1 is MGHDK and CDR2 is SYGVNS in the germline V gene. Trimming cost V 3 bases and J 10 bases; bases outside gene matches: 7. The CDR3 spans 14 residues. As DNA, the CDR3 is TGTGCCAGCAGTGATGGGCTAGCGGGACAAGAGCAGTTCTTC. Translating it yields CASSDGLAGQEQFF.

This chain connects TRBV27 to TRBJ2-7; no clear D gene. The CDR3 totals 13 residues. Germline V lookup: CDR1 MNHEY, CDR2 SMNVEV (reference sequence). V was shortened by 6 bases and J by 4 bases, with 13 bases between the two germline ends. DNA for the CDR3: TGTGCCAGCAGCCCTTCTTTGGGGTACGAGCAGTACTTC. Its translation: CASSPSLGYEQYF.

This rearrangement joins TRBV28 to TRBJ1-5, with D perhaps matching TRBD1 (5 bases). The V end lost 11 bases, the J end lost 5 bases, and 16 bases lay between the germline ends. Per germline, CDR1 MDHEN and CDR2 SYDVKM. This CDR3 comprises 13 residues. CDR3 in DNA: TGTGCCGTTGCGGGGGAGGAGGATCAGCCCCAGCATTTT. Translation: CAVAGEEDQPQHF.

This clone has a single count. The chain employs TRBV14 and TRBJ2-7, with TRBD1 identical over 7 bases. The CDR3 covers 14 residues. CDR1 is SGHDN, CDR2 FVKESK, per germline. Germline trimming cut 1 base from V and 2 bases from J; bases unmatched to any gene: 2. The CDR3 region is CASSQGTGPYEQYF. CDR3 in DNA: TGTGCCAGCAGCCAAGGGACAGGTCCCTACGAGCAGTACTTC.